Sequencing of this T cell receptor beta chain was carried out in a study of T-cell reconstitution after alpha-beta-depleted transplantation in children. With V trimmed by 5 bases and J by 0 bases, 8 bases remained unmatched. The CDR3 runs 18 residues. Only a few counts were recorded for this clonotype. Its antigen is not known. General study points: By about two months after transplant, alpha-beta T cells reportedly arose from several hundred graft clones that had expanded. Surviving recipient cells, namely T cells and thymic progenitors, were the source of high day-60 TCRbeta diversity in some patients. One year post-transplant, T-cell counts and diversity were largely derived from T cells produced anew.

Molecular barcoding with unique molecular identifiers was used for the TCRbeta library. TCRdb processed the PCR reads anew with MiXCR; each CDR3 protein has one entry. The top ten clones hold roughly 31% of a sample with about 980,000 distinct CDR3 sequences, under 30% of them seen once. Sequencing used PBMCs, mostly from graft donor cells, obtained 360 days after TCRalphabeta/CD19-depleted stem cell transplant. The rearrangement uses TRBV12-3 or TRBV12-4 and TRBJ2-2; 11 bases agree with TRBD2. The clonotype was recovered from a boy under two years old who had a stem cell transplant for SCID, so the T cells may come from the graft donor. For the CDR3, the DNA is TGTGCCAGCAGTATTGTACTAGCGGGGGCCTCGAACACCGGGGAGCTGTTTTTT. The encoded protein is CASSIVLAGASNTGELFF.